This is a list of T cell receptor beta chains from one sample in a study of cytomegalovirus exposure and HLA in healthy donors. The table came from immunoSEQ multiplex PCR; TCRdb's copy has only in-frame clones and leaves some out. The table has under 200,000 clones, 75% to 90% seen once. The material sequenced was PBMCs. All receptors derive from a man between 40 and 49 years old in good health and CMV-seropositive. Each CDR3 is given without its conserved first and last residue. The order of the fields is V gene, CDR3 protein.

TRBV7-9,ASSSSGGGYNEQF
TRBV19,ASSIGTYNQPQH
TRBV9,ASSVGGVTDTQY
TRBV7-6,ASSSETGPAGNTIY
TRBV7-8,ASSPDRVADYEQY
TRBV19,ASTRGENYEQY
TRBV30,AWSVPGQGNSPLH
TRBV2,ASRLQGAHGYT
TRBV30,AWSAGGSSLETQY
TRBV28,ASSLVTGTLYEQY
TRBV7-2,ASSLEQGFGYEQY
TRBV5-4,ASRSRTGPVGKQPQH
TRBV28,ASSNEGGKYEQY
TRBV5-5,ASSLARGLGGYT
TRBV7-9,ASSLAGEVVYGYT
TRBV10-3,AIKTGSSGDTQY
TRBV27,ASSLGSSGVGGYT
TRBV9,ASSVGAGNEQF
TRBV13,ASSPGETQY
TRBV7-9,SSSLGVGEEY
TRBV29-1,SGDSGDRTEAF
TRBV11-1,ASSRYRGRNTEAF
TRBV5-1,ASSWTGETQY
TRBV30,AWSVQANVLT
TRBV7-9,ASSLHRFSPQH
TRBV6-1,ASTLDTQY